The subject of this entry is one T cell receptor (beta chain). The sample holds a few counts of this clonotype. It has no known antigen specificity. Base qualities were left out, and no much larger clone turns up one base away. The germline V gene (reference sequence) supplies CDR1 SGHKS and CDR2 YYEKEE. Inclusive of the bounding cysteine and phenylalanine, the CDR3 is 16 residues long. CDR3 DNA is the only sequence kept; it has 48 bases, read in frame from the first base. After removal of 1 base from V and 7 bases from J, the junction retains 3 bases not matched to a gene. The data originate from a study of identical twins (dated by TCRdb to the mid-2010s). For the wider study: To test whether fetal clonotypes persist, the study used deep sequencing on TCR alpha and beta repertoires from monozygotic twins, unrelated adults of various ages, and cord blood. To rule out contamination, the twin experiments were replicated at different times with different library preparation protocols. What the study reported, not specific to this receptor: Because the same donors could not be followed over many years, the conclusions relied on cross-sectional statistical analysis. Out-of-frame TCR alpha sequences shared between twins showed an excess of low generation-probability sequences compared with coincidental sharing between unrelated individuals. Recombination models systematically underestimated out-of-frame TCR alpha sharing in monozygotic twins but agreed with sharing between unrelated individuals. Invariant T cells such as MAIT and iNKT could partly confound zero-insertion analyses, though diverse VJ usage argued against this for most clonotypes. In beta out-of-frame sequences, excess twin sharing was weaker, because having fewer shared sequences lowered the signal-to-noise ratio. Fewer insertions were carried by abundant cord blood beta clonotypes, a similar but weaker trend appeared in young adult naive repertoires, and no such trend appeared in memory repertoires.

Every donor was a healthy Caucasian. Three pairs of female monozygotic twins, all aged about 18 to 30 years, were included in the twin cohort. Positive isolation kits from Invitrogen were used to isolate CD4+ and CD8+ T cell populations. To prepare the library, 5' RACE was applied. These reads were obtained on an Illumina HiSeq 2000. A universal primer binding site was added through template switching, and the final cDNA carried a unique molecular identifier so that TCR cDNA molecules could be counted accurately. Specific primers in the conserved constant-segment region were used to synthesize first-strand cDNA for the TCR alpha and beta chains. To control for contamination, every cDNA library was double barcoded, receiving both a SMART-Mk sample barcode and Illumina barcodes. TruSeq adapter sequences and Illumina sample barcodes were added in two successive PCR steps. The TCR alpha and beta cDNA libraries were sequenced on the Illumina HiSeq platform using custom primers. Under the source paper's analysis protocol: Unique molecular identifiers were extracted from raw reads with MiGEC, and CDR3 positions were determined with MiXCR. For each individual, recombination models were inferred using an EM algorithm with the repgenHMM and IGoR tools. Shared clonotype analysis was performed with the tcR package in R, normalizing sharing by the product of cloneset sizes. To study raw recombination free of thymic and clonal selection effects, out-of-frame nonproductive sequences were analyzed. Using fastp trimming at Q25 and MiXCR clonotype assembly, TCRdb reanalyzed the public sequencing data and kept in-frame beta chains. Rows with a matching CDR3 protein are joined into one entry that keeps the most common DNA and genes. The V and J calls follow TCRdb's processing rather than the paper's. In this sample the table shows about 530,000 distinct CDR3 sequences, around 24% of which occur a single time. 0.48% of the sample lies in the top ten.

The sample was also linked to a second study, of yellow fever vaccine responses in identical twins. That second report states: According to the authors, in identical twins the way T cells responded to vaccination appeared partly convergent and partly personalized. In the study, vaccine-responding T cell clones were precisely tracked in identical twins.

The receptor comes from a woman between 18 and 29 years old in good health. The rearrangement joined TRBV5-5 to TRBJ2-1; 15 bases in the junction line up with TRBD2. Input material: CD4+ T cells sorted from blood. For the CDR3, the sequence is CASSLTGLAGGNEQFF. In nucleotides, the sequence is TGTGCCAGCAGCTTGACGGGACTAGCGGGAGGAAATGAGCAGTTCTTC.